The 27 T cell receptor beta chains given below trace back to one sample, sequenced in a study of shared clonotypes between healthy human individuals. Data came from immunoSEQ multiplex PCR; TCRdb stores just in-frame clones and leaves some out. In the table there are approximately 940,000 clones, around 80% of which are singletons. Sequenced: memory CD4+ T cells sorted from blood. Subset denoted: CD45RA-negative fraction. The source is a man between 18 and 29 years old in good health.

This clone occurred once. The chain couples TRBV28 to TRBJ1-2; no firm D call. In germline, CDR1 is MDHEN, CDR2 SYDVKM. This CDR3 spans 15 amino acids. The ends were cut back, 2 bases at V and 3 bases at J, with 13 bases in the middle. The CDR3 region is CASSLAALGDYGYTF. The CDR3 coding sequence is TGTGCCAGCAGTTTAGCCGCTCTCGGGGACTATGGCTACACCTTC.

The rearrangement uses TRBV29-1 and TRBJ1-1; D is unresolved. The germline V gene encodes CDR1 SQVTM and CDR2 ANQGSEA. V lost 4 bases and J lost 6, with 9 bases in between. This CDR3 is built from 11 residues. As DNA, the CDR3 is TGCAGCGTTGCGGGATTTGCTGAAGCTTTCTTT. It yields the protein CSVAGFAEAFF.

This clone was picked up one time. This chain joins TRBV7-3 and TRBJ2-2; D is undetermined. Germline lookup yields CDR1 SGHTA and CDR2 FQGTGA. Between the trimmed V and J ends, which lost 6 bases and 7 bases, there was a span of 12 bases. The CDR3 covers 13 residues. CDR3 DNA sequence: TGTGCCAGCAGGGCCCAGGTCGACGGGGAGCTGTTTTTT. It encodes CASRAQVDGELFF.

The rearrangement uses TRBV28 and TRBJ2-1; D possibly matches TRBD1 or TRBD2 (6 bases each). V dropped 7 bases and J dropped 7 bases, with 17 bases sitting between them. Germline lookup yields CDR1 MDHEN and CDR2 SYDVKM. The CDR3 is 14 amino acids. CDR3 in amino acids: CASTYGGGRNEQFF. CDR3 nucleotide sequence: TGTGCCAGCACGTACGGAGGGGGGCGAAATGAGCAGTTCTTC.

The chain carries TRBV2 and TRBJ2-1, with 11 bases fitting TRBD2. The CDR3 sequence is 14 residues long. The germline V gene encodes CDR1 SNHLY and CDR2 FYNNEI. V shed 7 bases, J shed 4 bases, and the junction held 3 bases outside the gene matches. The CDR3 coding sequence is TGTGCCAGCAAACTAGCGGGGGAATACAATGAGCAGTTCTTC. As protein: CASKLAGEYNEQFF.

The chain couples TRBV5-6 to TRBJ1-6; TRBD1 matches 7 bases. CDR3 length equals 16 residues. V shed 4 bases and J 8 bases; nucleotides not matched to a gene: 12. Germline CDR1 reads SGHDT; CDR2 reads YYEEEE. CDR3 sequence reads: CASSPAAGQKHSPLHF. The CDR3 DNA reads TGTGCCAGCAGCCCGGCGGCGGGACAGAAACATTCACCCCTCCACTTT.

The V gene is TRBV30, the J gene TRBJ1-1, with a possible D match to TRBD1 (6 bases). Germline V gene data show CDR1 as GTSNPN and CDR2 as SVGIG (reference sequence). V lost 6 bases to trimming and J lost 5 bases, with 19 bases between them. The CDR3 has 14 amino acids. CDR3 in amino acids: CACQQNWGATEAFF. CDR3 coding DNA: TGTGCCTGCCAGCAAAATTGGGGGGCAACTGAAGCTTTCTTT.

This clone was recorded a few times. The chain joins TRBV27 to TRBJ1-6; 11 bases map to TRBD1. Looked up from germline, CDR1 is MNHEY and CDR2 is SMNVEV (reference sequence). The CDR3 consists of 18 residues. Losses at the gene ends were 0 bases for V and 7 bases for J; bases not matched to a gene: 8. The CDR3 DNA is TGTGCCAGCAGTTTATCGTACGGCGGACAGGGGGCAAATTCACCCCTCCACTTT. Residues: CASSLSYGGQGANSPLHF.

V and J are TRBV7-2 and TRBJ2-3; D possibly corresponds to TRBD1 (6 bases). The germline gives CDR1 SGHTA, CDR2 FQGNSA. The CDR3 contains 15 residues. V lost 1 base and J 4 bases, leaving 12 bases between the germline ends. CDR3 protein: CASSLEYRVSDTQYF. The CDR3 nucleotides read TGTGCCAGCAGCTTAGAGTACAGGGTGTCAGATACGCAGTATTTT.

The V call is TRBV4-3, the J call TRBJ1-5; the D gene is possibly TRBD1 (5 bases). V was cut by 4 bases and J by 0 bases, with 16 bases left in between. Germline V gene lookup returns CDR1 LGHNA and CDR2 YSLEER. There are 17 residues in the CDR3. The CDR3 bases are TGCGCCAGCAGCCCCCGACGGGCAGGGACTAGCAATCAGCCCCAGCATTTT. It is translated as CASSPRRAGTSNQPQHF.

This clone was seen at least ten times. This chain uses TRBV9 with TRBJ2-5; D is ambiguous. The V and J ends lost 1 base and 5 bases respectively, with 9 bases between them. This CDR3 contains 13 residues. Germline lookup yields CDR1 SGDLS and CDR2 YYNGEE. The DNA for the CDR3 is TGTGCCAGCAGCGTACGCTTTCCTGAGACCCAGTACTTC. Amino acids: CASSVRFPETQYF. Supplemented by reference TRBV9 and TRBJ2-5, the full variable domain reads DSGVTQTPKHLITATGQRVTLRCSPRSGDLSVYWYQQSLDQGLQFLIQYYNGEERAKGNILERFSAQQFPDLHSELNLSSLELGDSALYFCASSVRFPETQYFGPGTRLLVL.

The CDR3 protein is CASSYSGLAAYEQYF. CDR3 sequence (DNA): TGTGCCAGCAGTTACTCAGGACTAGCGGCTTACGAGCAGTACTTC. The J gene is TRBJ2-7, the V gene TRBV6-6; 10 nucleotides match TRBD2. Germline lookup yields CDR1 MNHNY and CDR2 SVGAGI (reference sequence). The CDR3 has 15 amino acids. Trimming took 0 bases from V and 4 from J; bases not matched to a gene: 3.

CDR3: CASSSIDLKNTEAFF. Written as DNA, the CDR3 is TGTGCCAGCAGCTCGATAGACCTAAAAAACACTGAAGCTTTCTTT. The chain links TRBV11-2 to TRBJ1-1, with D hard to call. The CDR3 is made up of 15 amino acids. Trimming pared 4 bases from V and 2 bases from J, leaving 14 bases between. From germline, CDR1 is SGHAT and CDR2 FQNNGV.

The CDR3 protein is CASSANSGMITEAFF. DNA of the CDR3: TGTGCCAGCAGCGCCAACTCGGGAATGATCACTGAAGCTTTCTTT. This chain joins TRBV9 and TRBJ1-1; D unresolved. Germline values: CDR1 SGDLS, CDR2 YYNGEE. CDR3 size: 15 residues. V was shortened by 3 bases and J by 4 bases, with 16 bases between the two germline ends.

The J gene is TRBJ1-1, the V gene TRBV13; D ambiguous. Germline V CDR1 and CDR2: PRHDT, FYEKMQ (reference sequence). Trimming shortened V by 5 bases and J by 3 bases, and 16 bases separated the two germline ends. The CDR3 sequence is 15 residues long. CDR3 in amino acids: CASSPDGLIDTEAFF. The CDR3 DNA reads as TGTGCCAGCAGCCCCGACGGACTTATAGACACTGAAGCTTTCTTT.

The chain combines TRBV29-1 with TRBJ1-1; 7 positions agree with TRBD1. This CDR3 spans 14 amino acids. V gave up 5 bases and J gave up 7 bases; unmatched junction bases: 13. From germline, CDR1 is SQVTM and CDR2 ANQGSEA. Here the CDR3 DNA reads TGCAGCGTTCAGAAGGACAGGAGGACGGGTGAAGCTTTCTTT. It codes for CSVQKDRRTGEAFF.

Details on this clone: Other DNA sequences from this sample encode an identical CDR3 as well. This chain joins TRBV10-3 and TRBJ2-1; unclear D gene. This CDR3 has 12 residues. The V end was cut by 0 bases, the J end by 7 bases, with 4 bases between. Germline V gene data show CDR1 as ENHRY and CDR2 as SYGVKD. The CDR3, as DNA: TGTGCCATCAGTGAGTCTGCGAATGAGCAGTTCTTC. Its translation: CAISESANEQFF.

The chain links TRBV6-5 to TRBJ2-3; the D gene is possibly TRBD1 (6 bases). V lost 6 bases and J 4 bases, leaving 14 bases between the germline ends. CDR1 and CDR2 from the germline V gene are MNHEY and SVGAGI. This CDR3 is 14 amino acids long. CDR3 amino acids: CASRGTRGADTQYF. As DNA, the CDR3 is TGTGCCAGCAGAGGGACCAGGGGCGCAGATACGCAGTATTTT.

The V call is TRBV6-5, the J call TRBJ2-7; possible D gene TRBD1, 5 bases. The CDR3 totals 14 residues. V dropped 6 bases and J dropped 2 bases, with 14 bases sitting between them. Per germline, CDR1 MNHEY and CDR2 SVGAGI. CDR3 in amino acids: CASRRGLATYEQYF. CDR3 in DNA: TGTGCCAGCAGAAGGGGTCTGGCGACCTACGAGCAGTACTTC.

J is TRBJ2-3 and V is TRBV30; TRBD1 aligns across 8 bases. With 1 base clipped from V and 0 bases from J, the junction kept 3 bases outside the gene matches. Germline V gene lookup returns CDR1 GTSNPN and CDR2 SVGIG (reference sequence). The CDR3 has 15 amino acids. The CDR3 DNA reads TGTGCCTGGAGTGAGGGACAGGCTAGCACAGATACGCAGTATTTT. It encodes CAWSEGQASTDTQYF.

The chain combines TRBV7-3 with TRBJ2-3; 9 bases agree with TRBD2. After removal of 5 bases from V and 1 base from J, the junction contained 1 base not matched to a gene. Germline lookup yields CDR1 SGHTA and CDR2 FQGTGA. The CDR3 sequence is 14 residues long. DNA of the CDR3: TGTGCCAGCAGCCGGACTAGCGGCACAGATACGCAGTATTTT. It specifies CASSRTSGTDTQYF.

This clone was picked up one time. The chain has TRBV28 and TRBJ2-7, with 8 bases aligning to TRBD1. From germline, CDR1 is MDHEN and CDR2 SYDVKM. Trimming took 5 bases from V and 3 from J; bases not matched to a gene: 6. The CDR3 spans 14 residues. CDR3 in DNA: TGTGCCAGCAGTCCATCAGGGGGCCGCTACGAGCAGTACTTC. Translation: CASSPSGGRYEQYF.

The chain carries TRBV5-1 and TRBJ2-1; D is perhaps TRBD1 or TRBD2 (5 bases each). The V gene's germline CDR1 is SGHRS and CDR2 YFSETQ. The CDR3 contains 16 residues. The ends were cut back, 1 base at V and 7 bases at J, with 18 bases in the middle. The chain's CDR3 is CASSLPRQGEVNEQFF. In DNA, the CDR3 is TGCGCCAGCAGCTTGCCCCGGCAGGGAGAGGTTAATGAGCAGTTCTTC.

Many counts were recorded for this clone. The chain links TRBV28 to TRBJ2-7; TRBD1 aligns across 8 bases. The germline CDR1 and CDR2 sequences are MDHEN and SYDVKM. The CDR3 is made up of 13 amino acids. Unmatched junction bases numbered 5, after V lost 7 bases and J lost 3 bases. CDR3 sequence reads: CASTRQGRYEQYF. CDR3 coding DNA: TGTGCCAGCACCAGACAGGGGCGCTACGAGCAGTACTTC.

The CDR3: CASRPTSGSENIQYF. CDR3 coding DNA: TGTGCCAGCAGACCAACTAGCGGGAGTGAAAACATTCAGTACTTC. The J gene is TRBJ2-4, the V gene TRBV2, with TRBD2 matching over 11 bases. Germline V CDR1 and CDR2: SNHLY, FYNNEI. The CDR3 length is 15 residues. The V segment lost 6 bases and the J segment 5 bases; nucleotides outside the gene matches: 6.

This clone has just a few counts. The junction differs from germline at one of its ends, possibly a read error. CDR3 region: CASSEDRFTDF. CDR3 nucleotides: TGTGCCAGCAGTGAAGACAGGTTCACGGACTTC. The V gene is TRBV2, the J gene TRBJ2-7; maybe TRBD1 (5 bases). CDR3 length: 11 residues. Germline-derived CDR1 and CDR2 are SNHLY and FYNNEI. Full variable domain (remainder filled in from reference TRBV2 and TRBJ2-7): EPEVTQTPSHQVTQMGQEVILRCVPISNHLYFYWYRQILGQKVEFLVSFYNNEISEKSEIFDDQFSVERPDGSNFTLKIRSTKLEDSAMYFCASSEDRFTDFGPGTRLTVT.

The chain combines TRBV6-6 with TRBJ2-7, with 8 bases lining up with TRBD2. The germline gives CDR1 MNHNY, CDR2 SVGAGI (reference sequence). J lost 4 bases, V lost 7 bases, and 12 bases had no gene match. The CDR3 spans 15 residues. The CDR3 DNA is TGTGCCAGCAATCCATCAGCGGGAGTTAGGTACGAGCAGTACTTC. Its translation: CASNPSAGVRYEQYF.